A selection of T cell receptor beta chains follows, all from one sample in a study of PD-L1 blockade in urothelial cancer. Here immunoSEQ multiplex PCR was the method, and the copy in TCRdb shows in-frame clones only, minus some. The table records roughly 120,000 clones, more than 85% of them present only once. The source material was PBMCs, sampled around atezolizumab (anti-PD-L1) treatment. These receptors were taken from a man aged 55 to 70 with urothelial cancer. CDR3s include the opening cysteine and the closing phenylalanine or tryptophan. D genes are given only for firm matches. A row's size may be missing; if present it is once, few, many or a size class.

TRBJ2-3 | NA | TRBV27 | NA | TGTGCCAGCAGTTTATTTGGCGGGGAGGGGGCAGATACGCAGTATTTT | CASSLFGGEGADTQYF
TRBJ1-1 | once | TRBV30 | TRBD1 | TGTGCCTGGAGTCCTACAGGGGCTGAAGCTTTCTTT | CAWSPTGAEAFF
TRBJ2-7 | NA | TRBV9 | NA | TGTGCCAGCAGCGTCGACAATTCCTACGAGCAGTACTTC | CASSVDNSYEQYF
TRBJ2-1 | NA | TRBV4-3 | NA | TGCGCCAGCAGTGACAGGACCCCGAGCTCCTACAATGAGCAGTTCTTC | CASSDRTPSSYNEQFF
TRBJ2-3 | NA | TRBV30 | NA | TGTGCCTGGGACCCCAGGGGGGCTGGGTTAGTGGATACGCAGTATTTT | CAWDPRGAGLVDTQYF
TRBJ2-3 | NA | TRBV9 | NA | TGTGCCAGCAGCGTAGTAGGGGATCCTGGAGATACGCAGTATTTT | CASSVVGDPGDTQYF
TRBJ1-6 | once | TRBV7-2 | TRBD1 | TGTGCCAGCAGCCCCCGACAGGGAACGGATTCACCCCTCCACTTT | CASSPRQGTDSPLHF
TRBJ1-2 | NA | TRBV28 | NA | TGTGCCACCTTGGGTCCGGGGGGGATCTATGGCTACACCTTC | CATLGPGGIYGYTF
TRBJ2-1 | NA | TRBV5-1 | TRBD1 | TGCGCCAGCAGCTTAAGACAGGGGGACTACAATGAGCAGTTCTTC | CASSLRQGDYNEQFF
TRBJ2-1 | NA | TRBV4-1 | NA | TGCGCCAGCAGCCCTCTTTTGGGACTTGAGCAGTTCTTC | CASSPLLGLEQFF
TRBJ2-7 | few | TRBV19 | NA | TGTGCCAGTACCGGGGGACCCTCCTACGAGCAGTACTTC | CASTGGPSYEQYF
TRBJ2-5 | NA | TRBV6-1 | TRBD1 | TGTGCCAGCGGGACAGGGACGATGGGGGAGACCCAGTACTTC | CASGTGTMGETQYF
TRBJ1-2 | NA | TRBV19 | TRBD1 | TGTGCCAGTAGTCCGGGGACAGGGGACTATGGCTACACCTTC | CASSPGTGDYGYTF
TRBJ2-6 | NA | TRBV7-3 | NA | TGTGCCAGCAGCTTGTATGGTATCTCCGCTACTGGGGCCAACGTCCTGACTTTC | CASSLYGISATGANVLTF
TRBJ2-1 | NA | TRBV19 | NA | TGTGCCAGTAGTATAGACAGGTCATCGTTAAATGAGCAGTTCTTC | CASSIDRSSLNEQFF
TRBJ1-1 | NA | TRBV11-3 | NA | TGTGCCAGCAGCCTAGGCGGGGCAGATGAAGCTTTCTTT | CASSLGGADEAFF
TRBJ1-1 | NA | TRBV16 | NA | TGTGCCAGCAGCCAATCGAGAGGATTAGGTTTCTTT | CASSQSRGLGFF
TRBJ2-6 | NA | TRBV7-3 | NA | TGTGCCAGCAGCTTATGGTCAGGGATTTCTGGGGCCAACGTCCTGACTTTC | CASSLWSGISGANVLTF
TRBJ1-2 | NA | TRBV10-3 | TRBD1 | TGTGCCATCAGTGAAGGGACAGGGGTCAACTATGGCTACACCTTC | CAISEGTGVNYGYTF
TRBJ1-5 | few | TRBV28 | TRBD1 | TGTGCCAGCAGTCCACCCGACAGGGCCGGTCAGCCCCAGCATTTT | CASSPPDRAGQPQHF
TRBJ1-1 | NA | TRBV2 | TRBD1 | TGTGCCAGCAGTACAGGGGGCCGGGGAACTTTCTTT | CASSTGGRGTFF
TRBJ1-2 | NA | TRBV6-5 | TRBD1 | TGTGCCAGCAGACGGGACAGGGTAGTTTATGGCTACACCTTC | CASRRDRVVYGYTF
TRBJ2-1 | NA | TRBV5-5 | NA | TGTGCCAGCAGCCGTTACAATGAGCAGTTCTTC | CASSRYNEQFF
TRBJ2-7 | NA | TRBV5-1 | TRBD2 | TGCGCCAGCAGTTGGACAGGGCAAAGCGGGGGGGTTTACGAGCAGTACTTC | CASSWTGQSGGVYEQYF
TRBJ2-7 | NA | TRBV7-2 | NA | TGTGCCAGCAGCTTAGCGGGCAGGGATGATGCGCAGTACTTC | CASSLAGRDDAQYF
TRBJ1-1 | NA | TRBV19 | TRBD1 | TGTGCCAGTATTCAGTCACGGGACAGGGCGGTAGCTTTCTTT | CASIQSRDRAVAFF
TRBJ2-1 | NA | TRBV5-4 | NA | TGTGCCAGCAGCTCGAACGAGGGCAATGAGCAGTTCTTC | CASSSNEGNEQFF
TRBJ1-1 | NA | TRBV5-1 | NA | TGCGCCAGCAGCCTAGATAGGAACACTGAAGCTTTCTTT | CASSLDRNTEAFF
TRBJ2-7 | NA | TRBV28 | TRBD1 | TGTGCCAGCAGGGGCGCCGGGACAGCCTACGAGCAGTACTTC | CASRGAGTAYEQYF
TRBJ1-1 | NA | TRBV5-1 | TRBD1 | TGCGCCAGCAGCCGACTCAACACCGGGACAGGCACTGAAGCTTTCTTT | CASSRLNTGTGTEAFF
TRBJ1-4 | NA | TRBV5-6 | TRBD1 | TGTGCCAGCAGCTTGGTGGGACAGGGAAATGAAAAACTGTTTTTT | CASSLVGQGNEKLFF
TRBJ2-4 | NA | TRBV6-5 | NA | TGTGCCAGCAGTTCCGGGAGACGAAACATTCAGTACTTC | CASSSGRRNIQYF
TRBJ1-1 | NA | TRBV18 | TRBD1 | TGTGCCAGCTCACCGGGACAGGACACTGAAGCTTTCTTT | CASSPGQDTEAFF
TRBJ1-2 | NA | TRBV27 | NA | TGTGCCAGCAGTTTATCGAACGGTTATGGCTACACCTTC | CASSLSNGYGYTF
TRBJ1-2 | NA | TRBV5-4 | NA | TGTGCCAGCAGCTTGGCCGGAGGTCAGGGGAGCGGCTACACCTTC | CASSLAGGQGSGYTF
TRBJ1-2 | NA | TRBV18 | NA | TGTGCCAGCTCACCCTTCCGGGACACCCTTAACTATGGCTACACCTTC | CASSPFRDTLNYGYTF
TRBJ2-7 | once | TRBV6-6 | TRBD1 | TGTGCCAGCAGTTACCCTCCGGGACAGGGCAGCGAGCAGTACTTC | CASSYPPGQGSEQYF
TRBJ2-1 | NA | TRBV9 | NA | TGTGCCAGCAGCGTGTTAGGGGCCTCCTACAATGAGCAGTTCTTC | CASSVLGASYNEQFF
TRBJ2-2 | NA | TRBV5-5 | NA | TGTGCCAGCAGCTCACCACGCGGGACAGAATACACCGGGGAGCTGTTTTTT | CASSSPRGTEYTGELFF
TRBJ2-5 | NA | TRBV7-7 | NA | TGTGCTAGCAGCAGGGGGGGAGGGCCCCGAGAGACCCAGTACTTC | CASSRGGGPRETQYF
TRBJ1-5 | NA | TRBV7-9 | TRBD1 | TGTGCCAGCAGCTCGACAGGGGGCGGCCATCAGCCCCAGCATTTT | CASSSTGGGHQPQHF
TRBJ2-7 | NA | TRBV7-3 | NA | TGTGCCAGCAGCCCTGGACAGCTCTCCTACGAGCAGTACTTC | CASSPGQLSYEQYF
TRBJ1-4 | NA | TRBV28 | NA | TGTGCCACCCGCAGAACAACTAATGAAAAACTGTTTTTT | CATRRTTNEKLFF
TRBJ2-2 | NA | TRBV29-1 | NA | TGCAGCGCCGCAGACACCGGGGAGCTGTTTTTT | CSAADTGELFF
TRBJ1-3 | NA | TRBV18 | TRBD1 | TGTGCCAGCTCATCGGGACAGGGGGCCCTCGGAAACACCATATATTTT | CASSSGQGALGNTIYF
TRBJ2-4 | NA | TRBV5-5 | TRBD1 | TGTGCCAGCAGCTCGGTGATCCGGGACAGAGTAGCCAAAAACATTCAGTACTTC | CASSSVIRDRVAKNIQYF
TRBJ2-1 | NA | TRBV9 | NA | TGTGCCAGCAGCGTAGGCCCCCTCGGGGGCAATGAGCAGTTCTTC | CASSVGPLGGNEQFF
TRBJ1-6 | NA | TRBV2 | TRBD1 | TGTGCCAGCAGCGGTGTAAGCTGGACAGGGGGCTCCTATAATTCACCCCTCCACTTT | CASSGVSWTGGSYNSPLHF
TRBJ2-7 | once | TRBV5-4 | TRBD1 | TGTGCCAGCAGCTTGGCCTTTGGACAGGGGGCGCGAGAGCAGTACTTC | CASSLAFGQGAREQYF